This T cell receptor beta chain was captured by sequencing in a study of T-cell memory formation after mild COVID-19 (dated by TCRdb to about 2021). Broadly, across the study: Most TCR sequence clusters were specific to one of the two donors. Two young, previously healthy adult volunteers made up the cohort, one male and one female. In a couple of donors, T-cell clones that expanded and contracted after mild COVID-19 were tracked by sequencing TCRalpha and TCRbeta repertoires over time.

Ficoll-Paque density gradient centrifugation was used to isolate PBMCs. Concerning this clonotype: Which antigen it targets is not known. The input lacks base qualities; no much larger clone sits a single base away.

On the study overall, not on this receptor specifically: Contracting CD4+ clones appeared mostly in the CM and EM memory subsets, whereas CD8+ clones were enriched in EMRA. From day 15 to 85, contracting clones showed balanced CD4/CD8 phenotypes, whereas a second wave of clones that expanded from day 15 to 37 leaned towards CD4+. SARS-CoV-2 specificity of the second-wave clones peaking on day 37 was not confirmed. The detection of some responding clones in pre-infection memory suggests that pre-existing cross-reactive memory T cells joined the SARS-CoV-2 response. Only two mild cases were covered by the study, and larger cohorts that include severe cases with pre-infection samples were considered necessary.

Measured from the cysteine to the phenylalanine, the CDR3 is 11 residues long. Solely the CDR3 DNA is kept, with 33 bases framed from the first base. Relative to germline, V is 6 bases shorter and J is 1 base shorter, with 6 bases between their ends. The germline V gene encodes CDR1 SQVTM and CDR2 ANQGSEA. Sequencing relied on an Illumina NovaSeq 6000. TCRalpha and TCRbeta cDNA libraries were constructed by 5'RACE with constant-segment primers, with sample barcodes and unique molecular identifiers being introduced. RNA was extracted from every sample with Trizol reagent. The libraries were amplified in two PCR steps, and the second step added a second sample barcode and Illumina TruSeq adapters. Sequencing of libraries was performed on an Illumina NovaSeq with 2 x 150 bp paired-end reads. Processing in the source paper ran as follows. Demultiplexing of reads and collapsing into UMI-guided consensus sequences were performed with migec v1.2.7. Using mixcr v2.1.11, the UMI consensuses were aligned to TRA and TRB V and J templates and assembled into clonotypes. A clonotype was counted as expanded or contracted only if both edgeR and NoisET called the change significant, with noise models trained on biological replicates. edgeR calls used a false discovery rate-adjusted p below 0.01 and a log2 fold-change threshold of 1. As an exploratory analysis of dynamics, max-normalized trajectories of the 1000 most abundant clonotypes were examined by PCA with hierarchical clustering. The CD4 or CD8 phenotype of responding clones was assigned using the separately sequenced CD4+ and CD8+ repertoires. The public reads were run again by TCRdb, first through fastp at Q25 and then through MiXCR, and only productive beta chains were kept. When rows share a CDR3 protein, they turn into one entry using the most common DNA and genes. TCRdb, not the authors, supplied the V and J calls. The sample yields just over 400,000 distinct CDR3 sequences; less than 25% were counted once. The ten biggest clones cover roughly 14% of the sample.

The sequence was collected from an adult woman who had mild COVID-19 (a few samples of this study predate the infection). The sample titles of this study are shuffled in the database, so cell type and time point are left out; the donor was told from shared clones. The sequenced sample was PBMCs or a T cell subset sorted from them (not recorded which). The chain couples TRBV29-1 to TRBJ1-1; a confident D gene designation cannot be given. The DNA reads TGCAGCGTCGACAAGAACACTGAAGCTTTCTTT. It encodes CSVDKNTEAFF.